The T cell receptor (beta chain) under discussion was sequenced for a study of Graves' ophthalmopathy and Graves' hyperthyroidism. In its sample, this clonotype was seen many times. This CDR3 is built from 14 residues. V shed 6 bases and J 5 bases; nucleotides not matched to a gene: 6. Amplification targeted the TCR beta CDR3 regions, with RNA transcripts as the source material. HTBI primers were employed in first-round RT-PCR, then a second-round multiplex PCR followed. TCRdb reprocessed the multiplex PCR reads via MiXCR and lists one record per CDR3 protein. The top ten hold 3% to 3.5% of the sample, which has around 600,000 distinct CDR3 sequences, under 50% seen once.

Sequenced: peripheral blood. The V and J genes are TRBV12-3 or TRBV12-4 and TRBJ2-5, with 10 bases aligning to TRBD1. The clonotype originates from an adult man with Graves' ophthalmopathy. The CDR3 region has the DNA TGTGCCAGCAGGGCGACAGGGGGCAAGGAGACCCAGTACTTC. This codes for CASRATGGKETQYF.